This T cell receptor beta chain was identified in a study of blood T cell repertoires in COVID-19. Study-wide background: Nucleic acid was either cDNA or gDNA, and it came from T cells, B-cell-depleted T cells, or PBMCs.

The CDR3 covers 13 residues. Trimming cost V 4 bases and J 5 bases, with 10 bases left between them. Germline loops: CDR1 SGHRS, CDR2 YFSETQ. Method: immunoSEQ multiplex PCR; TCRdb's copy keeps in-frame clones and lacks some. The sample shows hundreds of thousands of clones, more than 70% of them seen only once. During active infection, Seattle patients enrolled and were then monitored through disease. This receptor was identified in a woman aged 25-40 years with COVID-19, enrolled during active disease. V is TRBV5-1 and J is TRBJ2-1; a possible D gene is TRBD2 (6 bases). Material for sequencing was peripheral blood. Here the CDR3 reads CASSNIADNEQFF. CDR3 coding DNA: TGCGCCAGCAGCAACATAGCGGACAATGAGCAGTTCTTC.